This entry is about one TCR beta chain. The junction shows a germline mismatch at one end, possibly a read error. This record belongs to a study of blood T cell repertoires in COVID-19. Study context: Samples of COVID-19 (acute and convalescent) were obtained from the United States, Italy and Spain.

CDR1 and CDR2 (germline): SGHTA, FQGTGA. The CDR3 sequence is 14 residues long. Assay used: immunoSEQ multiplex PCR; TCRdb lists only in-frame clones, some missing. The sample consists of hundreds of thousands of clones, over 75% of them appearing once. This sequence originates from a woman in her thirties or forties who had recovered from COVID-19. Sequences were obtained from PBMCs or T cells enriched from blood (not recorded which). This chain connects TRBV7-3 to TRBJ1-3; TRBD1 aligns across 7 bases. CDR3 sequence: CASSVTGAGNTIYF. The CDR3 DNA is TGTGCCAGCAGCGTAACAGGGGCTGGAAACACCATATATTTT.